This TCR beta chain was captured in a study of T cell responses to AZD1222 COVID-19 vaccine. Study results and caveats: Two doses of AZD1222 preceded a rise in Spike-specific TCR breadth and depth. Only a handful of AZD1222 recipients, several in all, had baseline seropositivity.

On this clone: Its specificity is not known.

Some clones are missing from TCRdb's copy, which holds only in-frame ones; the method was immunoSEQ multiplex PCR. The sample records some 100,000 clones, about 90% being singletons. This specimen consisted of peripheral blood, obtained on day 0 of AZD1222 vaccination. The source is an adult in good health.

The CDR3 nucleotides are TGTGCCAGCAGACTGGGGGTTGTCGGGGAGCTGTTTTTT. Residues: CASRLGVVGELFF. The genes are TRBV14 and TRBJ2-2; D is perhaps TRBD1 or TRBD2 (5 bases each). In germline, CDR1 is SGHDN, CDR2 FVKESK. The CDR3 totals 13 residues. V was shortened by 6 bases and J by 7 bases, with 12 bases between the two germline ends.